These T cell receptor beta chains were read from a single sample in a study of beta chain features in type 1 diabetes. The table came from immunoSEQ multiplex PCR; TCRdb's copy has only in-frame clones and leaves some out. This sample has about 370,000 clones, with around 10% found just once. What was sequenced was central memory CD4+ T cells from blood. All receptors come from a man aged 30-40 years with type 1 diabetes. Both conserved end residues are part of each CDR3. Fields, in order: J gene, clone size, D gene, V gene, CDR3 DNA, CDR3 protein. D genes are given only for firm matches. Clone sizes are given selectively: once, few, many, or a class where the clone is expanded.

J gene: TRBJ1-1
clone size: NA
D gene: NA
V gene: TRBV28
CDR3 DNA: TGTGCCAGCAGTTTATCCCAGGCTGAAGCTTTCTTT
CDR3 protein: CASSLSQAEAFF

J gene: TRBJ1-5
clone size: few
D gene: TRBD1
V gene: TRBV5-8
CDR3 DNA: TGTGCCAGCAGCTTGGGACAGGGGGCAGATCAGCCCCAGCATTTT
CDR3 protein: CASSLGQGADQPQHF

J gene: TRBJ1-2
clone size: few
D gene: TRBD1
V gene: TRBV10-2
CDR3 DNA: TGCGCCAGCAGTGCCGACAGGGTCTCGGGCTACACCTTC
CDR3 protein: CASSADRVSGYTF

J gene: TRBJ1-2
clone size: NA
D gene: NA
V gene: TRBV5-1
CDR3 DNA: TGCGCCAGCAGCGTCAACGGGCCGGAGGATGGCTACACCTTC
CDR3 protein: CASSVNGPEDGYTF

J gene: TRBJ1-5
clone size: few
D gene: NA
V gene: TRBV27
CDR3 DNA: TGTGCCAGCAGTCTTTGGGGCAGGGGTCAGCCCCAGCATTTT
CDR3 protein: CASSLWGRGQPQHF

J gene: TRBJ2-1
clone size: NA
D gene: TRBD2
V gene: TRBV27
CDR3 DNA: TGTGCCAGCACCTCGACTAGCGGGAGATATGAGCAGTTCTTC
CDR3 protein: CASTSTSGRYEQFF

J gene: TRBJ2-7
clone size: few
D gene: TRBD2
V gene: TRBV7-2
CDR3 DNA: TGTGCCAGCAGCCGCGGGGGGGCCGGTGTCTACGAGCAGTACTTC
CDR3 protein: CASSRGGAGVYEQYF

J gene: TRBJ1-2
clone size: once
D gene: NA
V gene: TRBV4-1
CDR3 DNA: TGCGCCAGCAGCCAAACTTTGGGGGGAGGCTACACCTTC
CDR3 protein: CASSQTLGGGYTF

J gene: TRBJ1-1
clone size: NA
D gene: NA
V gene: TRBV20-1
CDR3 DNA: TGCAGTGCTAGAGATTTTCCTGAAGCTTTCTTT
CDR3 protein: CSARDFPEAFF

J gene: TRBJ2-2
clone size: NA
D gene: NA
V gene: TRBV5-1
CDR3 DNA: TGCGCCAGCAGCTTGGGAATCTTGACCGGATACACCGGGGAGCTGTTTTTT
CDR3 protein: CASSLGILTGYTGELFF

J gene: TRBJ2-1
clone size: many
D gene: NA
V gene: TRBV10-3
CDR3 DNA: TGTGCCATCAGTGAATACAATGAGCAGTTCTTC
CDR3 protein: CAISEYNEQFF

J gene: TRBJ2-5
clone size: NA
D gene: NA
V gene: TRBV4-1
CDR3 DNA: TGCGCCAGCAGCCAAGAAAGCCTTAGGGGAAGGACCCAGTACTTC
CDR3 protein: CASSQESLRGRTQYF

J gene: TRBJ2-2
clone size: few
D gene: NA
V gene: TRBV7-7
CDR3 DNA: TGTGCTAGCAGCCCCTTGGGGATATCGAACACCGGGGAGCTGTTTTTT
CDR3 protein: CASSPLGISNTGELFF

J gene: TRBJ1-2
clone size: few
D gene: NA
V gene: TRBV6-5
CDR3 DNA: TGTGCCAGCAGCCTGACAGCTAACTATGGCTACACCTTC
CDR3 protein: CASSLTANYGYTF

J gene: TRBJ1-5
clone size: NA
D gene: NA
V gene: TRBV10-3
CDR3 DNA: TGTGCCATCAGTGGAGGTGAGGCTCAGCCCCAGCATTTT
CDR3 protein: CAISGGEAQPQHF

J gene: TRBJ1-1
clone size: many
D gene: NA
V gene: TRBV14
CDR3 DNA: TGTGCCAGCAGCCAAGACCACGGCAGGACGGCTTTCTTT
CDR3 protein: CASSQDHGRTAFF

J gene: TRBJ2-5
clone size: NA
D gene: TRBD2
V gene: TRBV30
CDR3 DNA: TGTGCCTGGAAGGCGGGCGGGAGTGGAATGGAGACCCAGTACTTC
CDR3 protein: CAWKAGGSGMETQYF

J gene: TRBJ2-2
clone size: few
D gene: NA
V gene: TRBV6-1
CDR3 DNA: TGTGCCAGCAGTGATGAGGGGTACACCGGGGAGCTGTTTTTT
CDR3 protein: CASSDEGYTGELFF

J gene: TRBJ1-5
clone size: NA
D gene: NA
V gene: TRBV7-2
CDR3 DNA: TGTGCCAGCAGCTTAATGGGAGGTGGGGGATCAAGTCGGCAGCCCCAGCATTTT
CDR3 protein: CASSLMGGGGSSRQPQHF

J gene: TRBJ2-1
clone size: few
D gene: NA
V gene: TRBV5-1
CDR3 DNA: TGCGCCAGCAGCTTGATTCCAGGGGAGGACAATGAGCAGTTCTTC
CDR3 protein: CASSLIPGEDNEQFF

J gene: TRBJ2-2
clone size: few
D gene: NA
V gene: TRBV11-2
CDR3 DNA: TGTGCCAGCAGCCCAGTCGGGGAAGGGACCGGGGAGCTGTTTTTT
CDR3 protein: CASSPVGEGTGELFF

J gene: TRBJ2-3
clone size: NA
D gene: TRBD2
V gene: TRBV29-1
CDR3 DNA: TGCAGCGTTGCGGGACTATCAGGCACAGATACGCAGTATTTT
CDR3 protein: CSVAGLSGTDTQYF

J gene: TRBJ2-7
clone size: many
D gene: TRBD1
V gene: TRBV28
CDR3 DNA: TGTGCCAGCAGTATCTTGCCGGGACAGGGGACCTACGAGCAGTACTTC
CDR3 protein: CASSILPGQGTYEQYF

J gene: TRBJ2-7
clone size: few
D gene: NA
V gene: TRBV7-6
CDR3 DNA: TGTGCCAGCAGCTCTCAGGAGACTTCCTACGAGCAGTACTTC
CDR3 protein: CASSSQETSYEQYF